The clone carrying this T cell receptor (beta chain) has a single count. Its antigen is unknown. The data stem from a study of OX40 agonist ivuxolimab in advanced cancers. Study-wide background: The study treated patients with ivuxolimab, an agonistic anti-OX40 (CD134) antibody. Study results and limitations: Which antigen the expanded peripheral T cells recognized is unknown. The study observed clonal expansion of CD4+ and CD8+ blood T cells by week 6 at 0.1 to 3.0 mg/kg.

Autoimmune disease history or systemic immunosuppression led to patients being barred. TCRdb's copy holds only in-frame clones and misses some; the assay was immunoSEQ multiplex PCR. The repertoire holds 73,000 or so clones, around 83% seen once, with about 0.41% in the top ten. CDR3 size: 18 residues. From germline, CDR1 is SGHVS and CDR2 FQNEAQ. V lost 1 base and J 5 bases, leaving 23 bases between the germline ends. The TCR originated in an adult with an advanced solid tumor such as melanoma, head and neck, liver or kidney cancer. The V gene is TRBV7-8, the J gene TRBJ2-5; TRBD2 might be the D (5 bases). The sequencing here drew on CD4+ or CD8+ T cells sorted from blood, taken in a trial of the OX40 agonist ivuxolimab. The CDR3 reads CASSLDFGALGERETQYF. CDR3 in DNA: TGTGCCAGCAGCTTAGATTTCGGAGCGCTGGGAGAGAGGGAGACCCAGTACTTC.